Following are 22 T cell receptor beta chains from one sample sequenced in a study of identifying expanded T cells in peripheral blood. Data came from immunoSEQ multiplex PCR; TCRdb stores just in-frame clones and leaves some out. Of 45,000 to 65,000 clones in the sample, less than 85% were seen once. Input material: blood. The receptor source for this set is a person aged 18 to 69 in good health.

This chain uses TRBV5-5 with TRBJ2-3; unclear D gene. V lost 0 bases to trimming and J lost 3 bases, with 8 bases between them. From germline, CDR1 is SGHKS and CDR2 YYEKEE (reference sequence). The CDR3 is 14 amino acids. CDR3 nucleotides: TGTGCCAGCAGCTTGGTGGTTGGGACAGATACGCAGTATTTT. Encoded protein: CASSLVVGTDTQYF.

The rearrangement links TRBV5-8 to TRBJ1-2; D is perhaps TRBD1 (5 bases). Germline V gives CDR1 SGHTS, CDR2 YDEGEE. The CDR3 sequence is 14 residues long. Between the trimmed V and J ends, which lost 4 bases and 4 bases, there was a span of 14 bases. CDR3 in DNA: TGTGCCAGCAGCCGCGGGGGGACCTCCTATGGCTACACCTTC. Translation: CASSRGGTSYGYTF.

The rearrangement uses TRBV2 and TRBJ2-3, with D perhaps assigned TRBD1 or TRBD2 (6 bases each). Germline-derived CDR1 and CDR2 are SNHLY and FYNNEI. The CDR3 totals 16 residues. Trimming pared 1 base from V and 2 bases from J, leaving 13 bases between. The CDR3 coding sequence is TGTGCCAGCAGTGAAGGACTGCCGGGGGCCACAGATACGCAGTATTTT. Protein: CASSEGLPGATDTQYF. Variable domain in full (rest from reference TRBV2 and TRBJ2-3): EPEVTQTPSHQVTQMGQEVILRCVPISNHLYFYWYRQILGQKVEFLVSFYNNEISEKSEIFDDQFSVERPDGSNFTLKIRSTKLEDSAMYFCASSEGLPGATDTQYFGPGTRLTVL.

The chain is built from TRBV18 and TRBJ2-7, with D uncertain. The CDR3 sequence is 11 residues long. Trimming left V 8 bases short and J 6 bases short, with 11 bases between. Per the germline V gene, CDR1 is KGHSH and CDR2 is LQKENI. The CDR3: CASTDGTEQYF. CDR3 DNA: TGTGCCAGCACGGACGGTACCGAGCAGTACTTC.

This chain links TRBV5-1 with TRBJ2-2, with 7 nucleotides matching TRBD1. Looked up from germline, CDR1 is SGHRS and CDR2 is YFSETQ. V lost 4 bases to trimming and J lost 3 bases; unmatched junction nucleotides: 9. This CDR3 has 16 amino acids. The CDR3 here is CASSLDRVGDTGELFF. CDR3 in DNA: TGCGCCAGCAGCCTCGACAGGGTGGGCGACACCGGGGAGCTGTTTTTT.

Only a few counts were recorded for this clone. The chain employs TRBV5-5 and TRBJ2-1, with D unresolved. Germline V gene data show CDR1 as SGHKS and CDR2 as YYEKEE (reference sequence). Trimming pared 2 bases from V and 5 bases from J, leaving 14 bases between. The length of the CDR3 is 15 residues. The chain's CDR3 is CASSLGPRRHNEQFF. The CDR3 DNA is TGTGCCAGCAGCTTAGGTCCTCGCAGGCACAATGAGCAGTTCTTC.

This sequence joins TRBV19 and TRBJ2-3; 8 nucleotides align to TRBD2. The CDR3 length is 17 residues. Germline CDR1 and CDR2: LNHDA and SQIVND (reference sequence). J lost 1 base, V lost 5 bases, and 11 bases had no gene match. CDR3 loop: CASSPLLNSGGTDTQYF. The CDR3 DNA sequence: TGTGCCAGTAGTCCCTTATTGAATAGCGGGGGCACAGATACGCAGTATTTT. The full variable domain, in which reference TRBV19 and TRBJ2-3 provide the parts outside the CDR3, is DGGITQSPKYLFRKEGQNVTLSCEQNLNHDAMYWYRQDPGQGLRLIYYSQIVNDFQKGDIAEGYSVSREKKESFPLTVTSAQKNPTAFYLCASSPLLNSGGTDTQYFGPGTRLTVL.

This clone was seen only once. This sequence joins TRBV5-4 and TRBJ2-3, with TRBD2 matching over 10 bases. Germline CDR1 and CDR2: SGHNT and YYREEE (reference sequence). This CDR3 contains 16 residues. Trimming cost V 1 base and J 6 bases; bases outside gene matches: 8. The CDR3 sequence is CASSLWSGRARDTQYF. The CDR3 DNA follows: TGTGCCAGCAGCTTGTGGAGCGGGAGGGCCCGGGATACGCAGTATTTT.

The J gene is TRBJ2-1, the V gene TRBV15, with D possibly being TRBD1 or TRBD2 (5 bases each). The germline V gene encodes CDR1 LNHNV and CDR2 YYDKDF (reference sequence). Trimming cost V 1 base and J 8 bases, with 12 bases left between them. This CDR3 is built from 14 residues. CDR3 coding DNA: TGTGCCACCAGCAGAGGAGGGGCGTCGGATGAGCAGTTCTTC. This encodes CATSRGGASDEQFF.

V and J are TRBV6-5 and TRBJ2-5, with D perhaps matching TRBD2 (6 bases). The CDR3 spans 14 residues. Germline V CDR1 and CDR2: MNHEY, SVGAGI. Trimming took off 5 bases at V and 2 bases at J, with 12 bases between the two ends. This CDR3 is CASSRTTQQETQYF. The CDR3 DNA reads as TGTGCCAGCAGTAGGACTACCCAACAAGAGACCCAGTACTTC.

The V gene is TRBV29-1, the J gene TRBJ2-7; 8 bases are shared with TRBD1. Germline-derived CDR1 and CDR2 are SQVTM and ANQGSEA. The CDR3 sequence is 12 residues long. Trimming cost V 6 bases and J 3 bases; bases outside gene matches: 4. CDR3 nucleotides: TGCAGCGTCAGGACAGGGCACTACGAGCAGTACGTC. It yields the protein CSVRTGHYEQYV.

This clone was counted only a few times. This chain connects TRBV19 to TRBJ1-2, with TRBD1 matching 9 bases. Germline values: CDR1 LNHDA, CDR2 SQIVND (reference sequence). The CDR3 is made up of 16 amino acids. The V segment lost 4 bases and the J segment 5 bases; nucleotides outside the gene matches: 11. Here the CDR3 reads CASSKSSDRGDYGYTF. The CDR3 DNA is TGTGCCAGTAGTAAGAGCTCGGACAGGGGAGATTATGGCTACACCTTC. Supplemented by reference TRBV19 and TRBJ1-2, the full variable domain reads DGGITQSPKYLFRKEGQNVTLSCEQNLNHDAMYWYRQDPGQGLRLIYYSQIVNDFQKGDIAEGYSVSREKKESFPLTVTSAQKNPTAFYLCASSKSSDRGDYGYTFGSGTRLTVV.

The chain carries TRBV2 and TRBJ2-1, with D perhaps matching TRBD1 or TRBD2 (5 bases each). Germline CDR1 is SNHLY and CDR2 is FYNNEI. The CDR3 sequence is 15 residues long. Trimming pared 3 bases from V and 0 bases from J, leaving 9 bases between. This CDR3 reads CASSDEGSSYNEQFF. The DNA of the CDR3 is TGTGCCAGCAGTGATGAGGGGAGCTCCTACAATGAGCAGTTCTTC.

J is TRBJ1-3 and V is TRBV6-5, with D maybe TRBD1 (6 bases). Trimming removed 6 bases from V and 4 bases from J, with 10 bases in between. The CDR3 sequence is 13 residues long. The germline V gene has CDR1 MNHEY and CDR2 SVGAGI. The DNA of the CDR3 is TGTGCCAGCAGGGGGACATCCGGAAACACCATATATTTT. Translated: CASRGTSGNTIYF.

The chain has TRBV6-5 and TRBJ2-3; TRBD1 aligns across 11 bases. This CDR3 spans 15 amino acids. Germline CDR1 reads MNHEY; CDR2 reads SVGAGI. The ends lost 7 bases at V and 4 bases at J; junction bases unmatched: 7. CDR3 coding DNA: TGTGCCAGCAAATTCGGGACAGGGGGTCCAGATACGCAGTATTTT. Translation: CASKFGTGGPDTQYF.

This clone was recorded once. The chain carries TRBV30 and TRBJ1-3; the match to TRBD1 covers 7 bases. Germline assignment: CDR1 GTSNPN and CDR2 SVGIG (reference sequence). CDR3 length: 16 amino acids. Trimming at V came to 2 bases and at J to 0 bases, leaving 7 bases not matched to a gene. The CDR3 protein is CAWSLQQGPSGNTIYF. For the CDR3, the DNA is TGTGCCTGGAGTTTACAACAGGGGCCCTCTGGAAACACCATATATTTT.

J is TRBJ1-1 and V is TRBV5-8, with 8 bases aligning to TRBD1. The CDR3 loop spans 13 amino acids. V lost 0 bases to trimming and J lost 12 bases; unmatched junction nucleotides: 7. CDR1 and CDR2 (germline): SGHTS, YDEGEE. CDR3 region: CASSLGADRVTFF. For the CDR3, the DNA is TGTGCCAGCAGCTTGGGGGCGGACAGGGTGACTTTCTTT.

V gene TRBV6-5 combines with J gene TRBJ1-2; D ambiguous. Germline loops: CDR1 MNHEY, CDR2 SVGAGI. With 0 bases removed from V and 4 bases from J, the gap between germline ends came to 12 bases. This CDR3 region has 15 residues. In DNA form, the CDR3 reads TGTGCCAGCAGTTACTCTATTGAGGGTTCCTATGGCTACACCTTC. It encodes CASSYSIEGSYGYTF.

The rearrangement links TRBV9 to TRBJ1-6; no clear D. Germline-derived CDR1 and CDR2 are SGDLS and YYNGEE. The CDR3 extends over 13 amino acids. V dropped 4 bases and J dropped 12 bases, with 14 bases sitting between them. The CDR3 DNA is TGTGCCAGCAGCTCCCCCGGAAAAGGACCCCTCCACTTT. Protein: CASSSPGKGPLHF.

The CDR3: CAWSRPAGHPYNEQFF. CDR3 in DNA: TGTGCCTGGAGCCGACCCGCGGGACACCCATACAATGAGCAGTTCTTC. The rearrangement joins TRBV30 to TRBJ2-1; D may be TRBD1 or TRBD2 (6 bases each). The germline V gene encodes CDR1 GTSNPN and CDR2 SVGIG (reference sequence). The length of the CDR3 is 16 residues. V was shortened by 3 bases and J by 4 bases, with 19 bases between the two germline ends.

The chain carries TRBV29-1 and TRBJ2-3; D not resolved. Trimming stripped 5 bases from V and 0 bases from J, with 9 bases between. Germline V gene lookup returns CDR1 SQVTM and CDR2 ANQGSEA. The CDR3 has 13 amino acids. CDR3 in DNA: TGCAGCGTTACAGTCTTAAGCACAGATACGCAGTATTTT. Translated, it gives CSVTVLSTDTQYF.

The chain carries TRBV19 and TRBJ2-6; possible D gene TRBD2, 5 bases. V shed 1 base and J shed 0 bases, with 10 bases lying between them. This CDR3 contains 17 residues. Germline loops: CDR1 LNHDA, CDR2 SQIVND (reference sequence). The CDR3 reads CASSIGRGDSGANVLTF. In DNA form, the CDR3 reads TGTGCCAGTAGTATAGGTCGGGGAGACTCTGGGGCCAACGTCCTGACTTTC.